The source of this T cell receptor (beta chain) is a study of blood T cell repertoires in COVID-19. Libraries were prepared by immunoSEQ multiplex PCR; TCRdb keeps only in-frame clonotypes and omits some of them. The table records around 300,000 clones, roughly 85% of them present only once. The sample taken for sequencing was PBMCs or T cells enriched from blood (not recorded which). This TCR derives from a woman between 45 and 65 years old who had recovered from COVID-19.

CDR3 residues: CAWSSQGGIYGYTF. CDR3 bases: TGTGCCTGGAGTTCGCAAGGGGGCATCTATGGCTACACCTTC. This sequence joins TRBV30 and TRBJ1-2, with 7 bases fitting TRBD1. Looked up from germline, CDR1 is GTSNPN and CDR2 is SVGIG (reference sequence). The CDR3 has 14 amino acids. The J segment lost 4 bases and the V segment lost 2 bases, leaving 7 bases of the junction unmatched.